These 18 T cell receptor beta chains were all obtained from the same sample, sequenced in a study of blood T cell repertoires in COVID-19. Sequencing used immunoSEQ multiplex PCR; TCRdb keeps in-frame clones, though not all of them. The table includes 200,000 to 250,000 clones, just over 85% detected once. Sequenced sample: peripheral blood. The source is a man aged 18-30 years with active or convalescent COVID-19.

The CDR3 DNA reads TGTGCCAGCAGCCCGACAGGGTCCTATAATTCACCCCTCCACTTT. Its translation: CASSPTGSYNSPLHF. V is TRBV5-5 and J is TRBJ1-6; TRBD1 aligns across 7 bases. Per germline, CDR1 SGHKS and CDR2 YYEKEE (reference sequence). J gave up 1 base and V 4 bases, and 2 bases lay outside the gene matches. The CDR3 covers 15 residues.

The V gene is TRBV6-5, the J gene TRBJ2-7; TRBD1 agrees at 7 bases. In germline, CDR1 is MNHEY, CDR2 SVGAGI. The CDR3 is made up of 13 amino acids. The J segment lost 2 bases and the V segment lost 5 bases, leaving 3 bases of the junction unmatched. In DNA form, the CDR3 reads TGTGCCAGCAGTCCCGACAGGGCCTACGAGCAGTACTTC. Encoded protein: CASSPDRAYEQYF.

The chain combines TRBV7-9 with TRBJ1-1, with D uncertain. The germline V and J ends were trimmed by 5 bases and 0 bases, with 13 bases remaining between them. Germline V CDR1 and CDR2: SEHNR, FQNEAQ (reference sequence). This CDR3 has 15 amino acids. CDR3 loop: CASSQSSTLNTEAFF. The CDR3 DNA sequence: TGTGCCAGCAGCCAATCAAGCACCTTGAACACTGAAGCTTTCTTT.

The table lists this clone with a count of one. The V gene is TRBV10-2, the J gene TRBJ1-2; the D is unclear. V lost 5 bases, J lost 3 bases, and 10 bases lay in between. The germline V gene encodes CDR1 WSHSY and CDR2 SAAADI. The CDR3 runs to 13 residues. The CDR3 DNA is TGCGCCAGCAGTTGGGAGGGTGACTATGGCTACACCTTC. It codes for CASSWEGDYGYTF.

V and J are TRBV30 and TRBJ2-5; 11 bases match TRBD2. The CDR3 runs to 15 residues. CDR1 is GTSNPN and CDR2 is SVGIG in the germline V gene (reference sequence). V lost 5 bases, J lost 4 bases, and 9 bases stayed unmatched. As DNA, the CDR3 is TGTGCCTGGGAAATAGCGGGAGGGCCTGGAGAGACCCAGTACTTC. This encodes CAWEIAGGPGETQYF. The full variable domain, completed using reference TRBV30 and TRBJ2-5, is SQTIHQWPATLVQPVGSPLSLECTVEGTSNPNLYWYRQAAGRGLQLLFYSVGIGQISSEVPQNLSASRPQDRQFILSSKKLLLSDSGFYLCAWEIAGGPGETQYFGPGTRLLVL.

The J gene is TRBJ2-6, the V gene TRBV4-1, with D tentatively TRBD2 (6 bases). The CDR3 spans 18 residues. CDR1 and CDR2 from the germline V gene are MGHRA and YSYEKL. V lost 1 base and J 4 bases, leaving 17 bases between the germline ends. The CDR3 DNA is TGCGCCAGCAGCCAAGCCCCGGGACTTTTTACCGGGGCCAACGTCCTGACTTTC. It yields the protein CASSQAPGLFTGANVLTF.

The chain carries TRBV19 and TRBJ1-1, with D unclear. The length of the CDR3 is 11 residues. Trimming cost V 5 bases and J 6 bases, with 7 bases left between them. Germline V gives CDR1 LNHDA, CDR2 SQIVND (reference sequence). The CDR3 loop is CASSALSEAFF. CDR3 bases: TGTGCCAGTAGTGCGTTATCTGAAGCTTTCTTT.

This clone was counted only a few times. The chain recombines TRBV5-1 with TRBJ1-6; D possibly corresponds to TRBD1 (5 bases). Germline lookup yields CDR1 SGHRS and CDR2 YFSETQ. Between the trimmed V and J ends, which lost 3 bases and 9 bases, there was a span of 16 bases. The CDR3 extends over 15 amino acids. The CDR3: CASSSETGGSSPLHF. CDR3 nucleotide sequence: TGCGCCAGCAGCTCCGAAACGGGGGGTAGTTCACCCCTCCACTTT.

The chain has TRBV6-5 and TRBJ2-7; 10 nucleotides line up with TRBD2. Germline CDR1 reads MNHEY; CDR2 reads SVGAGI. Trimming removed 6 bases from V and 3 bases from J; junction bases left unmatched: 5. The CDR3 spans 14 residues. The CDR3 is CASRSTSGFYEQYF. In nucleotides, the CDR3 is TGTGCCAGCAGGTCGACTAGCGGGTTCTACGAGCAGTACTTC.

Worth noting for this clone: A much larger clone differs by one base, so this may be a read error. In the same sample, other DNA sequences code for this CDR3. This chain joins TRBV3-1 (or the pseudogene TRBV3-2) and TRBJ2-5; 7 bases agree with TRBD1. From germline, CDR1 is LGHDT and CDR2 YNNKEL (reference sequence). The V gene end was trimmed by 1 base and the J gene end by 5 bases; junction bases not matched to a gene: 7. This CDR3 has 15 amino acids. The CDR3: CASSQGTGDQETQYF. CDR3 coding DNA: TGTGCCAGCAGCCAAGGGACAGGAGATCAGGAGACCCAGTACTTC.

The gene calls are TRBV28 and TRBJ2-7; a weak D match, TRBD1 (6 bases). CDR3 length equals 16 residues. Germline CDR1 MDHEN, CDR2 SYDVKM. V shed 2 bases and J shed 3 bases, with 17 bases lying between them. The CDR3 sequence: CASSLLGQGRFYEQYF. As DNA, the CDR3 is TGTGCCAGCAGTTTACTCGGTCAGGGGCGGTTCTACGAGCAGTACTTC.

The gene calls are TRBV18 and TRBJ2-7; D is perhaps TRBD1 (5 bases). CDR3 length: 13 amino acids. Germline V lookup: CDR1 KGHSH, CDR2 LQKENI. Trimming pared 3 bases from V and 7 bases from J, leaving 13 bases between. As DNA, the CDR3 is TGTGCCAGCTCACCCAGGGTGCTCGGGGAGCAGTACTTC. Its translation is CASSPRVLGEQYF.

CDR3 in DNA: TGTGCCAGCAGCGGGGGGTTCACTAGCACAGATACGCAGTATTTT. Translating it yields CASSGGFTSTDTQYF. The genes are TRBV28 and TRBJ2-3; 7 bases match TRBD2. The CDR3 length is 15 residues. CDR1 and CDR2 from the germline V gene are MDHEN and SYDVKM. The V segment lost 6 bases and the J segment 0 bases; nucleotides outside the gene matches: 6.

This chain connects TRBV15 to TRBJ2-3; the D gene is possibly TRBD2 (5 bases). This CDR3 contains 15 residues. V lost 0 bases and J lost 4, with 11 bases in between. Germline V gene lookup returns CDR1 LNHNV and CDR2 YYDKDF (reference sequence). The CDR3 sequence: CATSRDRTYPDTQYF. CDR3 sequence (DNA): TGTGCCACCAGCAGAGATCGGACTTATCCAGATACGCAGTATTTT.

The V gene is TRBV7-2, the J gene TRBJ1-2, with TRBD1 identical over 7 bases. V shed 0 bases and J 2 bases; nucleotides not matched to a gene: 0. The CDR3 covers 14 residues. Germline CDR1 reads SGHTA; CDR2 reads FQGNSA. DNA of the CDR3: TGTGCCAGCAGCTTAGCGGACAGGAACTATGGCTACACCTTC. Its protein product is CASSLADRNYGYTF.

The chain uses TRBV19 and TRBJ1-2, with 10 nucleotides matching TRBD1. CDR3 length: 17 amino acids. V lost 6 bases to trimming and J lost 0 bases; unmatched junction nucleotides: 10. Per the germline V gene, CDR1 is LNHDA and CDR2 is SQIVND (reference sequence). In nucleotides, the CDR3 is TGTGCCAGTAGGGGACCGGGACAGGGGAAGGCTAACTATGGCTACACCTTC. Protein sequence: CASRGPGQGKANYGYTF. The whole variable domain, remainder taken from reference TRBV19 and TRBJ1-2, is DGGITQSPKYLFRKEGQNVTLSCEQNLNHDAMYWYRQDPGQGLRLIYYSQIVNDFQKGDIAEGYSVSREKKESFPLTVTSAQKNPTAFYLCASRGPGQGKANYGYTFGSGTRLTVV.

The CDR3 sequence is CASKAGGPATDTQYF. The CDR3 DNA reads as TGTGCCAGCAAAGCGGGAGGGCCAGCGACAGATACGCAGTATTTT. V usage is TRBV13 and J usage is TRBJ2-3, with TRBD2 matching over 10 bases. The CDR3 contains 15 residues. CDR1 is PRHDT and CDR2 is FYEKMQ in the germline V gene (reference sequence). The V and J ends lost 7 bases and 3 bases, in that order; junction bases with no gene match: 7. Full variable domain (missing parts from reference TRBV13 and TRBJ2-3): AAGVIQSPRHLIKEKRETATLKCYPIPRHDTVYWYQQGPGQDPQFLISFYEKMQSDKGSIPDRFSAQQFSDYHSELNMSSLELGDSALYFCASKAGGPATDTQYFGPGTRLTVL.

The J gene is TRBJ2-1, the V gene TRBV6-1, with D maybe TRBD2 (5 bases). V gave up 6 bases and J gave up 6 bases, with 18 bases separating them. Looked up from germline, CDR1 is MNHNS and CDR2 is SASEGT. This CDR3 is built from 15 residues. The CDR3 nucleotides are TGTGCCAGCAGCAATACCGGGAAAGTAAGCAATGAGCAGTTCTTC. Its protein is CASSNTGKVSNEQFF.